The 5 T cell receptor beta chains below all came from one sample that was sequenced in a study of response to subunit inactivated influenza vaccine. TCRdb redid the calling of the RT-PCR reads with MiXCR, one entry per CDR3 protein. Of 550,000 to 800,000 distinct CDR3 sequences listed, about 15% are singletons. The sequences come from PBMCs from blood, collected approximately 15 days before vaccination. The origin of the receptors is a man aged 50 to 60 who received an inactivated influenza vaccine.

The J gene is TRBJ2-7, the V gene TRBV5-1; a possible D gene is TRBD1 (6 bases). The ends were cut back, 4 bases at V and 6 bases at J, with 11 bases in the middle. Germline-derived CDR1 and CDR2 are SGHRS and YFSETQ. This CDR3 has 12 residues. The CDR3 spells CASSQPGVEQYF. CDR3 nucleotides: TGCGCCAGCAGCCAGCCAGGGGTCGAGCAGTACTTC.

This clonotype came up many times. The V and J genes are TRBV20-1 and TRBJ1-2; D not resolved. In germline, CDR1 is DFQATT, CDR2 SNEGSKA (reference sequence). The CDR3 is made up of 14 amino acids. Trimming cost V 6 bases and J 1 base, with 15 bases left between them. Here the CDR3 DNA reads TGCAGTGCCCCCGCACGGAGAAATAACTATGGCTACACCTTC. It yields the protein CSAPARRNNYGYTF.

This clonotype was counted only a few times. The chain carries TRBV7-8 and TRBJ2-7, with 10 nucleotides matching TRBD2. The J segment lost 0 bases and the V segment lost 5 bases, leaving 7 bases of the junction unmatched. This CDR3 is built from 16 residues. Germline CDR1 and CDR2: SGHVS and FQNEAQ. CDR3 loop: CASSPRLAGSSYEQYF. CDR3 DNA sequence: TGTGCCAGCAGCCCTCGACTAGCGGGCTCCTCCTACGAGCAGTACTTC.

This chain links TRBV2 with TRBJ1-6; the D is unclear. Trimming removed 2 bases at V and 5 bases at J, with 7 bases between. Germline loops: CDR1 SNHLY, CDR2 FYNNEI. The CDR3 extends over 14 amino acids. DNA for the CDR3: TGTGCCAGCAGTGAATTCCAGGATAATTCACCCCTCCACTTT. Residues: CASSEFQDNSPLHF.

The chain is built from TRBV4-3 and TRBJ1-4; D is perhaps TRBD1 (5 bases). Germline-derived CDR1 and CDR2 are LGHNA and YSLEER. V lost 0 bases and J lost 6, with 14 bases in between. This CDR3 is built from 16 residues. CDR3 residues: CASSQDLLRVDEKLFF. The CDR3 DNA sequence: TGCGCCAGCAGCCAAGATCTCCTCAGGGTGGATGAAAAACTGTTTTTT.